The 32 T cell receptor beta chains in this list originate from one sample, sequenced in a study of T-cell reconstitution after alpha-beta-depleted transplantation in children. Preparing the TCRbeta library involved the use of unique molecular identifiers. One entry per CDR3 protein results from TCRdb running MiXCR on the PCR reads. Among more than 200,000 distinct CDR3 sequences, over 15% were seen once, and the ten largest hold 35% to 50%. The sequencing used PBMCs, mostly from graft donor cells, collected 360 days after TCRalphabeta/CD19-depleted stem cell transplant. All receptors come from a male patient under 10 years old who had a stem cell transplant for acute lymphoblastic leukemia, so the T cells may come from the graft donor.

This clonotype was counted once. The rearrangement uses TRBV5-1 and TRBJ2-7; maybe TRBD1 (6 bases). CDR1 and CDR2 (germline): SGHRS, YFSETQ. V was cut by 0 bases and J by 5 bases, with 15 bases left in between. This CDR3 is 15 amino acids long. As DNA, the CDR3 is TGCGCCAGCAGCTTGGACCGGCAGGGGTGGAACGAGCAGTACTTC. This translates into CASSLDRQGWNEQYF. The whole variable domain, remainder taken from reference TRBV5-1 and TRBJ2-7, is KAGVTQTPRYLIKTRGQQVTLSCSPISGHRSVSWYQQTPGQGLQFLFEYFSETQRNKGNFPGRFSGRQFSNSRSEMNVSTLELGDSALYLCASSLDRQGWNEQYFGPGTRLTVT.

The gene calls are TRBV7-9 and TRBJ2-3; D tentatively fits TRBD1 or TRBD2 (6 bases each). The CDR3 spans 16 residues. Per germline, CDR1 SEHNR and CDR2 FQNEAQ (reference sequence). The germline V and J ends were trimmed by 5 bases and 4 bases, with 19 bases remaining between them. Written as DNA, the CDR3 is TGTGCCAGCAGCCCGCCCGGGGGCGGAGGTTCAGATACGCAGTATTTT. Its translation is CASSPPGGGGSDTQYF.

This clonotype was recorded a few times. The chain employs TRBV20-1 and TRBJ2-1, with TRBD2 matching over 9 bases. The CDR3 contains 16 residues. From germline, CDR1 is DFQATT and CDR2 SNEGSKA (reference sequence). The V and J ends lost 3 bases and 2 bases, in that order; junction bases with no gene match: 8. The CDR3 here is CSASFLAGLTYNEQFF. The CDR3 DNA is TGCAGTGCTAGTTTCCTAGCGGGACTTACCTACAATGAGCAGTTCTTC.

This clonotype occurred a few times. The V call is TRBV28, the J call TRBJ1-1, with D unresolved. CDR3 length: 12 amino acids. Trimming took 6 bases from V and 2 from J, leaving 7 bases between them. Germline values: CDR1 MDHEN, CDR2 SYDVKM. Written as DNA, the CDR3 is TGTGCCAGCAGACTTCTTAACACTGAAGCTTTCTTT. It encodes CASRLLNTEAFF.

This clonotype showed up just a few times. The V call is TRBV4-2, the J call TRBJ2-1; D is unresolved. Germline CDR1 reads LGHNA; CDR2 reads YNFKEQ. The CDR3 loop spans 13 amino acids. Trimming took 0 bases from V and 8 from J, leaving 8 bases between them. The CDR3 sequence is CASSQDPQDEQFF. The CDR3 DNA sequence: TGTGCCAGCAGCCAAGACCCCCAGGATGAGCAGTTCTTC.

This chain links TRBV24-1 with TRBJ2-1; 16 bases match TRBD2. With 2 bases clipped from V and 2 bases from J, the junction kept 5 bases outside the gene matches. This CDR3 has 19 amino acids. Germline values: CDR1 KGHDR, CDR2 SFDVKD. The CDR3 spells CATSDSGLAGGLPYNEQFF. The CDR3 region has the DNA TGTGCCACCAGTGATTCGGGACTAGCGGGGGGGCTGCCCTACAATGAGCAGTTCTTC.

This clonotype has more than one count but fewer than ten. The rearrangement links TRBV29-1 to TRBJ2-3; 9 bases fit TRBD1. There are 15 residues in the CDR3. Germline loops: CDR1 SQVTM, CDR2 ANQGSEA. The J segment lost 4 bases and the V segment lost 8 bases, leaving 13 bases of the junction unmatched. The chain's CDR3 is CSLPTEQGASDTQYF. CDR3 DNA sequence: TGCAGCCTACCCACGGAACAGGGGGCCTCAGATACGCAGTATTTT.

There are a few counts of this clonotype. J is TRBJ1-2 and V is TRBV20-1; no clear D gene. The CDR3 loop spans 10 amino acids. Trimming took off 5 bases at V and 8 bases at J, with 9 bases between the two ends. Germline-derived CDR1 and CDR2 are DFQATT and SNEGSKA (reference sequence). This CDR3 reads CSAASSGYTF. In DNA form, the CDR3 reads TGCAGTGCTGCTTCGTCCGGCTACACCTTC.

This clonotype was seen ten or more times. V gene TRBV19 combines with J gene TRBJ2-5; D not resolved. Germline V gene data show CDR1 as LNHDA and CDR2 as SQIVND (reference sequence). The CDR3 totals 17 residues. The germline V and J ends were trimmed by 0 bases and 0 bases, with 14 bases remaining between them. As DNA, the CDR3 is TGTGCCAGTAGTATAGAAAAGGGCAGGCCCTACCAAGAGACCCAGTACTTC. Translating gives CASSIEKGRPYQETQYF.

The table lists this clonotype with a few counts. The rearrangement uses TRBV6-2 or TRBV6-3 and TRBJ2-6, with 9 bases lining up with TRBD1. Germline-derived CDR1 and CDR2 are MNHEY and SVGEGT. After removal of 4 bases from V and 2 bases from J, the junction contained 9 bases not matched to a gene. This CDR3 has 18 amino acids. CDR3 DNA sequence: TGTGCCAGCAGTTTGAGGCCGACAGGGGGGCCTGGGGCCAACGTCCTGACTTTC. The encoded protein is CASSLRPTGGPGANVLTF.

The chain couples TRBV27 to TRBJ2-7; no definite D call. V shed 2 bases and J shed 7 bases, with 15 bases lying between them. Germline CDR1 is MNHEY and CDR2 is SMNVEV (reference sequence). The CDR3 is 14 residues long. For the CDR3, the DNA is TGTGCCAGCAGTTTAATTGGTAGGGTTTATGAGCAGTACTTC. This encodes CASSLIGRVYEQYF.

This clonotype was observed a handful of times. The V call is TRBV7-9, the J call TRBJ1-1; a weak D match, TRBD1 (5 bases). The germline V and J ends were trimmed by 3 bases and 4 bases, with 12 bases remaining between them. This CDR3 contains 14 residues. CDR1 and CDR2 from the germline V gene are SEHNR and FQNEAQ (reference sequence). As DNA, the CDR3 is TGTGCCAGCAGCTTGATTTGGGGCGCCACTGAAGCTTTCTTT. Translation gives CASSLIWGATEAFF.

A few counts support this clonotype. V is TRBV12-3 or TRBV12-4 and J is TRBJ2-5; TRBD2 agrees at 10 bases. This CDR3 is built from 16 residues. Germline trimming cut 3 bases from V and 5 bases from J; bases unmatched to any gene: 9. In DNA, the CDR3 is TGTGCCAGCAGTTTGAGGGGAGCGGGGGGGCCGGAGACCCAGTACTTC. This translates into CASSLRGAGGPETQYF.

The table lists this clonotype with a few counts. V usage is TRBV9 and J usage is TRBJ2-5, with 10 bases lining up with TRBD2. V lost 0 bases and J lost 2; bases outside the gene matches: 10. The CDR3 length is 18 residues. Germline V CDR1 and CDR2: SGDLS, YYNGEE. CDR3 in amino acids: CASSVGPVSSGGQETQYF. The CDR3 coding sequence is TGTGCCAGCAGCGTAGGCCCCGTGTCTAGCGGGGGACAAGAGACCCAGTACTTC.

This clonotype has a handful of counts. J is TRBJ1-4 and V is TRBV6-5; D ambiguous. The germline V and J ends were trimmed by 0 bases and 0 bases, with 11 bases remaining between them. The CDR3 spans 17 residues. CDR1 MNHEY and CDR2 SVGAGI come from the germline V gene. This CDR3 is CASSYSPASATNEKLFF. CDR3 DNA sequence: TGTGCCAGCAGTTACTCCCCGGCGTCTGCAACTAATGAAAAACTGTTTTTT.

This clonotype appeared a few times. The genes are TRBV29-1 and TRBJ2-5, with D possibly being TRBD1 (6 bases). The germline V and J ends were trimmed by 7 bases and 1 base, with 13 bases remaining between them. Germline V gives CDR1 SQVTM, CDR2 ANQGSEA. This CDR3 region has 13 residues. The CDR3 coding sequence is TGCAGCGCCGAGACAGGACCCCAAGAGACCCAGTACTTC. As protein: CSAETGPQETQYF.

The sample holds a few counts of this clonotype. CDR3 residues: CASSQGQGGTETQYF. The CDR3 bases are TGCGCCAGCAGCCAAGGGCAGGGAGGTACCGAGACCCAGTACTTC. V usage is TRBV4-3 and J usage is TRBJ2-5; a possible D gene is TRBD2 (6 bases). This CDR3 has 15 residues. Per germline, CDR1 LGHNA and CDR2 YSLEER. Trimming stripped 1 base from V and 5 bases from J, with 14 bases between.

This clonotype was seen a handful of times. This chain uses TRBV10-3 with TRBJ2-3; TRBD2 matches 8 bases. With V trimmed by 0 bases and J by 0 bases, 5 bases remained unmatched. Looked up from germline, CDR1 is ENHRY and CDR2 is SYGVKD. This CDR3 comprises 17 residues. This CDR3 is CAISESSSGGSTDTQYF. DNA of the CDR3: TGTGCCATCAGTGAGTCGTCCAGCGGGGGTAGCACAGATACGCAGTATTTT.

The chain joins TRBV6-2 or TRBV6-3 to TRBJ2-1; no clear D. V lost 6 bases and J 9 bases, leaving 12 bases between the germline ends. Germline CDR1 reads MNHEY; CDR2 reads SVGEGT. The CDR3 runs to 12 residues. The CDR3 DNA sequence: TGTGCCAGCAGCCGATTAGAGGTTGAGCAGTTCTTC. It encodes CASSRLEVEQFF.

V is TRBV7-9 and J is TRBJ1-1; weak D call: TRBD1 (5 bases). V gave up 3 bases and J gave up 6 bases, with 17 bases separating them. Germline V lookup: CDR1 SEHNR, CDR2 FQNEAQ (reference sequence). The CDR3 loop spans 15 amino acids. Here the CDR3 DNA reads TGTGCCAGCAGCTTTGACAGCACCCTGGGTTCTGAAGCTTTCTTT. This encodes CASSFDSTLGSEAFF.

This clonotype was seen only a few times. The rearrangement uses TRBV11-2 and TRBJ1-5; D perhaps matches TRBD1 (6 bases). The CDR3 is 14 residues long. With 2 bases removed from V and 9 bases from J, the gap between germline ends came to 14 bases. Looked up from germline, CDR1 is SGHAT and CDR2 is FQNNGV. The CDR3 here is CASSLTMGAWPQHF. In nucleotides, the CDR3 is TGTGCCAGCAGCTTAACGATGGGGGCATGGCCCCAGCATTTT.

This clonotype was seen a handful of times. The CDR3 loop is CSASGTLGGTDTQYF. CDR3 coding DNA: TGCAGTGCTTCCGGGACTCTTGGAGGCACAGATACGCAGTATTTT. V is TRBV20-1 and J is TRBJ2-3; perhaps TRBD2 as D (6 bases). The V gene's germline CDR1 is DFQATT and CDR2 SNEGSKA (reference sequence). The CDR3 is 15 residues long. Between the trimmed V and J ends, which lost 5 bases and 1 base, there was a span of 16 bases.

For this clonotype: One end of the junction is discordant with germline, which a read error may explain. The CDR3 region is CASSSTAGGTEYF. DNA for the CDR3: TGTGCCAGCAGTTCGACAGCTGGGGGGACCGAGTACTTC. This chain connects TRBV12-3 or TRBV12-4 to TRBJ2-5; a weak D match, TRBD2 (6 bases). The CDR3 is made up of 13 amino acids.

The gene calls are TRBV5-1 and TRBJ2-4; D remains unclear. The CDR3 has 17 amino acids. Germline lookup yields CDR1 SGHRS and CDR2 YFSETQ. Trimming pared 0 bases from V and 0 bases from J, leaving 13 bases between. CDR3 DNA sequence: TGCGCCAGCAGCTTGGGCCAGTCTTCGATAGCCAAAAACATTCAGTACTTC. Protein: CASSLGQSSIAKNIQYF.

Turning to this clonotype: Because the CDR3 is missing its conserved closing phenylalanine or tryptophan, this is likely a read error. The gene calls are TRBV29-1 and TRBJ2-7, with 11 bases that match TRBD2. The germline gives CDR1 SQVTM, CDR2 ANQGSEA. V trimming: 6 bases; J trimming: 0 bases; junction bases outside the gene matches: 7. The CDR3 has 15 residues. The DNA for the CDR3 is TGCAGCGTAATGGGACTAGCGGACTACTCCTACGAGCAGTACTAC. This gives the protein CSVMGLADYSYEQYY.

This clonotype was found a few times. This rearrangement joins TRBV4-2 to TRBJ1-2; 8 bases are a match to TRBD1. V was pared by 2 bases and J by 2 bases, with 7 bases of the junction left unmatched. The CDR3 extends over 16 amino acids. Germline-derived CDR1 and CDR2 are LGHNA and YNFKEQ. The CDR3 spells CASSQSRQGSNYGYTF. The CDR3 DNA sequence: TGTGCCAGCAGCCAATCGAGACAGGGGTCCAACTATGGCTACACCTTC.

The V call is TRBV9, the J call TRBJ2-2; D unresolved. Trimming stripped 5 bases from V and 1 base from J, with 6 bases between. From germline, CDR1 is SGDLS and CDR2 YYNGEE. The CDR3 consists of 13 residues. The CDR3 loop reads CASRWGNTGELFF. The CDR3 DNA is TGTGCCAGCAGGTGGGGGAACACCGGGGAGCTGTTTTTT.

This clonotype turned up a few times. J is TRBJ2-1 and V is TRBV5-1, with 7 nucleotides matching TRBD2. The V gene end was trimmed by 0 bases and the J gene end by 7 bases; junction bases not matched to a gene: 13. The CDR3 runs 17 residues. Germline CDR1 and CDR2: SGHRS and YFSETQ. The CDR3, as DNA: TGCGCCAGCAGCTTGGCCGGGGGGATACGACTAGGTAATGAGCAGTTCTTC. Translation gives CASSLAGGIRLGNEQFF.

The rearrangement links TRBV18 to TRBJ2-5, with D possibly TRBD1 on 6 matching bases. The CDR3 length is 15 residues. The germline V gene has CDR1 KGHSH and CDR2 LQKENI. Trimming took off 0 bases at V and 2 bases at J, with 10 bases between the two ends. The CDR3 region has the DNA TGTGCCAGCTCACCACCGGGACAATCACAAGAGACCCAGTACTTC. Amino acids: CASSPPGQSQETQYF.

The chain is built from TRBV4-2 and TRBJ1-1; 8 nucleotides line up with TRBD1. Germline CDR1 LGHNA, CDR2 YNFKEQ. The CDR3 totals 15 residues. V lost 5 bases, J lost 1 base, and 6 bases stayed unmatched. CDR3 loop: CASSAGQVENTEAFF. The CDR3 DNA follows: TGTGCCAGCAGCGCGGGACAGGTTGAGAACACTGAAGCTTTCTTT.

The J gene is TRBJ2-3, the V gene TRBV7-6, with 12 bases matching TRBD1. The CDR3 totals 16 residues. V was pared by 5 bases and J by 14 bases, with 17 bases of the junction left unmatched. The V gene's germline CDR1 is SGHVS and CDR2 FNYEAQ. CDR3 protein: CASSPRRDGTGGDLYF. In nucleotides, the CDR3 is TGTGCCAGCAGCCCTAGAAGGGATGGGACAGGGGGCGATCTGTATTTT.

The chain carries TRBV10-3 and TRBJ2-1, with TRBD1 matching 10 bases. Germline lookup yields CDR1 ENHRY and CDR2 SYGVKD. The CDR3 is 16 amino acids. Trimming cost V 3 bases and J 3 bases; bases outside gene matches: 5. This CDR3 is CAISDSWTGGYNEQFF. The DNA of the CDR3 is TGTGCCATCAGTGACAGTTGGACAGGGGGCTACAATGAGCAGTTCTTC.